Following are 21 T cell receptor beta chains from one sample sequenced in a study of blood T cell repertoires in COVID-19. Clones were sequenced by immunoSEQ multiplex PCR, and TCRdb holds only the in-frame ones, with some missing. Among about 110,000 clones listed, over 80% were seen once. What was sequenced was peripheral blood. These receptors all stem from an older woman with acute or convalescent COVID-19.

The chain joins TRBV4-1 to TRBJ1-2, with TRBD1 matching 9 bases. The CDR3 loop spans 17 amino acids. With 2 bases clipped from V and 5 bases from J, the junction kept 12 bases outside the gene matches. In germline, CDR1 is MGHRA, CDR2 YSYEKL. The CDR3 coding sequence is TGCGCCAGCAGCCAACCACTCAACAGGGGGCTCGGTTATGGCTACACCTTC. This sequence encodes CASSQPLNRGLGYGYTF.

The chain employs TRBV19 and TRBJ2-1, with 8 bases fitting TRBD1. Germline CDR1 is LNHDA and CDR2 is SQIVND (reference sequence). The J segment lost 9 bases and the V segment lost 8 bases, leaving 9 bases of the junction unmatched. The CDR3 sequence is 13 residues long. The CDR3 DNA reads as TGTGCCAGTGGGTCGCAGGGGGCAGGTGAGCAGTTCTTC. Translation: CASGSQGAGEQFF.

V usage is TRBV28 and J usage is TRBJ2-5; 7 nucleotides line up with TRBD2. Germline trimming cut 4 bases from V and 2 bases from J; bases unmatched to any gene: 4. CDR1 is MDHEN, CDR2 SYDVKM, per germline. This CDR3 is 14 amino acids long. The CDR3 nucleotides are TGTGCCAGCAGTTCCAGCGGGGCGCAAGAGACCCAGTACTTC. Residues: CASSSSGAQETQYF.

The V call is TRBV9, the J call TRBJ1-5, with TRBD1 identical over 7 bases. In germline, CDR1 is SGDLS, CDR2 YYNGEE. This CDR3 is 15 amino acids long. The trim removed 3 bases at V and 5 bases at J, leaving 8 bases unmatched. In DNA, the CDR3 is TGTGCCAGCAGCGCCACAGGGGATTGGGATCAGCCCCAGCATTTT. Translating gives CASSATGDWDQPQHF.

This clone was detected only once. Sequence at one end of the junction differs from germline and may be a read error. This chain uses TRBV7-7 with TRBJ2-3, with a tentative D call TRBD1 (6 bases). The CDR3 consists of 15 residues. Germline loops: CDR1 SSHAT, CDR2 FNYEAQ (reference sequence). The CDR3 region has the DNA TGTGCTAGCAGCTTGGGCAGGGGTAACACAGATACGCAGTATTTT. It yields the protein CASSLGRGNTDTQYF.

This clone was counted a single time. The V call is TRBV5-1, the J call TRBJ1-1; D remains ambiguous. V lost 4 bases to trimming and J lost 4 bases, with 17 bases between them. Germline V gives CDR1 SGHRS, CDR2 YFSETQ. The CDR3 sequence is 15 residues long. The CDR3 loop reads CASSLTGSGGTEAFF. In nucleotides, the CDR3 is TGCGCCAGCAGCCTGACGGGGTCAGGCGGCACTGAAGCTTTCTTT.

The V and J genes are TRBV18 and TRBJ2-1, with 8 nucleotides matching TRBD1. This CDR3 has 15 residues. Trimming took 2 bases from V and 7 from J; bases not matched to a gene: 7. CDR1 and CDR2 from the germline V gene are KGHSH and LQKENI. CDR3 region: CASSPGTGDTNEQFF. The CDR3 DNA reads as TGTGCCAGCTCACCAGGGACAGGCGATACAAATGAGCAGTTCTTC.

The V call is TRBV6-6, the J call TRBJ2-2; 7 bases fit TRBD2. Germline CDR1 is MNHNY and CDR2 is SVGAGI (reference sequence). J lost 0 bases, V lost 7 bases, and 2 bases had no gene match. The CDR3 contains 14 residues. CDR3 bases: TGTGCCAGCAATGGACTAGCGAACACCGGGGAGCTGTTTTTT. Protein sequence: CASNGLANTGELFF.

The CDR3 DNA follows: TGTGCCAGCAGTCAACATGGACAGGGGGCGTACTCTGGAAACACCATATATTTT. Amino acids: CASSQHGQGAYSGNTIYF. This chain links TRBV6-6 with TRBJ1-3; 11 bases fit TRBD1. The length of the CDR3 is 18 residues. In germline, CDR1 is MNHNY, CDR2 SVGAGI (reference sequence). With V trimmed by 5 bases and J by 0 bases, 9 bases remained unmatched.

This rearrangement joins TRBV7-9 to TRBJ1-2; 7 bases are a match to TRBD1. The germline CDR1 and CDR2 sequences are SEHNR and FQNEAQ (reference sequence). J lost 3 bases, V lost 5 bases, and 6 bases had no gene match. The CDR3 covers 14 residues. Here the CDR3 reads CASSTDREHYGYTF. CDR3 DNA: TGTGCCAGCAGCACAGACAGGGAGCACTATGGCTACACCTTC.

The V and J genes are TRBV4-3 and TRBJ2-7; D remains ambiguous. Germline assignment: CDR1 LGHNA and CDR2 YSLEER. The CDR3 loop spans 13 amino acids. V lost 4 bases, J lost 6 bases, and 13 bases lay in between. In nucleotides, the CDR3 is TGCGCCAGCAGCCCCCTCCCAGCAGGCGAGCAGTACGTC. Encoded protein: CASSPLPAGEQYV.

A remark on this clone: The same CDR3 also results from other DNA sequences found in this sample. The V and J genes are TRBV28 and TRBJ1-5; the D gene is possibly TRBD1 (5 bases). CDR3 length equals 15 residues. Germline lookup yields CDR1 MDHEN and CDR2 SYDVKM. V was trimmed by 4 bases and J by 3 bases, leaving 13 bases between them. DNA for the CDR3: TGTGCCAGCAGTTCCTTAAGGGGCCACAATCAGCCCCAGCATTTT. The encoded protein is CASSSLRGHNQPQHF.

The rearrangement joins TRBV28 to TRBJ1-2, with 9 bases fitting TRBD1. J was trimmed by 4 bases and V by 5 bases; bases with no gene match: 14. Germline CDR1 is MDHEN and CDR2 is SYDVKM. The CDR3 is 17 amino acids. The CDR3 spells CASSGRGQGEVLYGYTF. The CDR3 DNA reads TGTGCCAGCAGTGGCAGGGGACAGGGCGAAGTCCTCTATGGCTACACCTTC.

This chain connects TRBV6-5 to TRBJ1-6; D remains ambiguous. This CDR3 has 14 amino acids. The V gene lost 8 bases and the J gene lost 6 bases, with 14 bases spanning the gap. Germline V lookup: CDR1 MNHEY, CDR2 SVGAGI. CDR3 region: CASEYVESNSPLHF. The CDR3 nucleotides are TGTGCCAGCGAGTATGTCGAAAGTAATTCACCCCTCCACTTT.

This chain's CDR3 is CASNLAGGQETQYF. The CDR3, as DNA: TGTGCCAGCAACCTAGCGGGGGGCCAAGAGACCCAGTACTTC. This chain connects TRBV6-5 to TRBJ2-5, with 11 bases aligning to TRBD2. Looked up from germline, CDR1 is MNHEY and CDR2 is SVGAGI. Losses at the gene ends were 7 bases for V and 1 base for J; bases not matched to a gene: 2. CDR3 size: 14 residues.

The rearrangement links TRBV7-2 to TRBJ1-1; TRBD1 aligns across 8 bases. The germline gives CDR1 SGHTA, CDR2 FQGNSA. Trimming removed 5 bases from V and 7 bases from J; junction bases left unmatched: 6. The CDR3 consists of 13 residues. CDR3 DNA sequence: TGTGCCAGCAGCGTAAGGGACAGGAATGAAGCTTTCTTT. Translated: CASSVRDRNEAFF. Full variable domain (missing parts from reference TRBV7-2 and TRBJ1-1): GAGVSQSPSNKVTEKGKDVELRCDPISGHTALYWYRQSLGQGLEFLIYFQGNSAPDKSGLPSDRFSAERTGGSVSTLTIQRTQQEDSAVYLCASSVRDRNEAFFGQGTRLTVV.

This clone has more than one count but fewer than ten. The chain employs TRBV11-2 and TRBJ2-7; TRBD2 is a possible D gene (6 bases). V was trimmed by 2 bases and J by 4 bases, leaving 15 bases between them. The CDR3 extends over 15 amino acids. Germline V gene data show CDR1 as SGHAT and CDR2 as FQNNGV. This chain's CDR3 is CASSLNSLALYEQYF. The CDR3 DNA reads TGTGCCAGCAGCTTAAATTCCCTAGCGCTTTACGAGCAGTACTTC.

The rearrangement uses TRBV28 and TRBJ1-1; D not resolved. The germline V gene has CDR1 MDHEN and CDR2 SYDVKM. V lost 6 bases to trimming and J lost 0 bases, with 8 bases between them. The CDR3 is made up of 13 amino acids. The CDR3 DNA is TGTGCCAGCAGACCTATTGTGAACACTGAAGCTTTCTTT. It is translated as CASRPIVNTEAFF.

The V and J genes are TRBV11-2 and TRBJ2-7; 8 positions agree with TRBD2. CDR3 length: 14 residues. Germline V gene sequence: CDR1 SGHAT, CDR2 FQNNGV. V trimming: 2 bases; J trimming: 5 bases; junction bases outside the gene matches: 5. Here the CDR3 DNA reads TGTGCCAGCAGCTTATTAAGCGGGGGCCACGAGCAGTACGTC. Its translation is CASSLLSGGHEQYV.

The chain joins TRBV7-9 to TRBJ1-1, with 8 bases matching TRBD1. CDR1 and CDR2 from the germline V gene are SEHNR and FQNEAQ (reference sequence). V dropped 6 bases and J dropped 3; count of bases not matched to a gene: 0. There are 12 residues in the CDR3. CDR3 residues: CASRGQDTEAFF. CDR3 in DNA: TGTGCCAGCAGGGGACAGGACACTGAAGCTTTCTTT. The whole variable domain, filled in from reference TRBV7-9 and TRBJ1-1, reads DTGVSQNPRHKITKRGQNVTFRCDPISEHNRLYWYRQTLGQGPEFLTYFQNEAQLEKSRLLSDRFSAERPKGSFSTLEIQRTEQGDSAMYLCASRGQDTEAFFGQGTRLTVV.

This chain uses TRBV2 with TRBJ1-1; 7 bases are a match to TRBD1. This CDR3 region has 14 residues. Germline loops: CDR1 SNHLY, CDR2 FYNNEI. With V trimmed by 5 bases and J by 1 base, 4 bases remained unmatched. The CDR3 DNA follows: TGTGCCAGCAGTTACAGGGGCCAGAACACTGAAGCTTTCTTT. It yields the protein CASSYRGQNTEAFF.